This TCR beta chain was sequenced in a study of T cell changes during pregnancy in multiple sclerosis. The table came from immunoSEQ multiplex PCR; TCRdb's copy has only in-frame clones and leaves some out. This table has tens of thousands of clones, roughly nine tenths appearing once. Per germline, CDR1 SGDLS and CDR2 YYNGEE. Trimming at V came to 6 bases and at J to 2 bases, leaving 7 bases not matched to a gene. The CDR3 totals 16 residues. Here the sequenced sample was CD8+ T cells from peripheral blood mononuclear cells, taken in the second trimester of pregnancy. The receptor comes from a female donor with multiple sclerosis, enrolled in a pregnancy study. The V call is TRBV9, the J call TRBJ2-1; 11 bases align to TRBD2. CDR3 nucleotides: TGTGCCAGCAACCCTAGCGGGGGGTCTACCTACAATGAGCAGTTCTTC. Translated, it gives CASNPSGGSTYNEQFF.